Listed below are T cell receptor beta chains from one sample, sequenced in a study of blood T cell repertoires in COVID-19. Produced via immunoSEQ multiplex PCR; TCRdb's table is partial and in-frame only. The table lists about 140,000 clones, about nine tenths of them singletons. Material: peripheral blood. Receptors were obtained from a man in his fifties with active or convalescent COVID-19. CDR3s include the opening cysteine and the closing phenylalanine or tryptophan. D genes are given only for firm matches. The size of a clone is reported for some rows only, either as once, few or many, or as a class for expanded clones.

v_call,d_call,j_call,clone_size,cdr3_nt,cdr3_aa
TRBV5-1,.,TRBJ2-5,.,TGCGCCAGCAGCACGGGTTCCAGTGAGACCCAGTACTTC,CASSTGSSETQYF
TRBV11-2,.,TRBJ2-2,.,TGTGCCAGCAGCTTAGGGGCAGCGGCATGGGAGCTGTTTTTT,CASSLGAAAWELFF
TRBV28,TRBD1,TRBJ2-6,.,TGTGCCAGCAGGACAGCCGGGACAGGGGTCTCTGGGGCCAACGTCCTGACTTTC,CASRTAGTGVSGANVLTF
TRBV28,TRBD2,TRBJ2-7,.,TGTGCCAGCAGTTTATCAGCTAGCGGAAACTACGAGCAGTACTTC,CASSLSASGNYEQYF
TRBV7-9,.,TRBJ2-1,.,TGTGCCAGCAGCTTTGCCCGCGGGTATGAGCAGTTCTTC,CASSFARGYEQFF
TRBV28,TRBD1,TRBJ1-2,.,TGTGCCAGCAGTTGGGGACAGGGGGCTAGTGGCTACACCTTC,CASSWGQGASGYTF
TRBV5-1,.,TRBJ2-2,few,TGCGCCAGCAGCTTGAGCTACACCGGGGAGCTGTTTTTT,CASSLSYTGELFF
TRBV5-6,.,TRBJ1-5,.,TGTGCCAGCAGCTTGCGAGGGTCTGATCAGCCCCAGCATTTT,CASSLRGSDQPQHF
TRBV27,TRBD1,TRBJ1-2,.,TGTGCCAGCAGTGACCGACAGGGGGCTGCGGATGGCTACACCTTC,CASSDRQGAADGYTF
TRBV19,.,TRBJ1-3,.,TGTGCCAGTAGAGGGGAAGCTCGAAACACCATATATTTT,CASRGEARNTIYF
TRBV11-2,TRBD2,TRBJ2-3,.,TGTGCCAGCAGTTCTAGCGTACTAGCGGGAGGGGCTAGCACAGATACGCAGTATTTT,CASSSSVLAGGASTDTQYF
TRBV6-2/TRBV6-3,.,TRBJ2-5,.,TGTGCCAGCAGTTACTTTAGCGGCTCGGAGACCCAGTACTTC,CASSYFSGSETQYF
TRBV5-6,.,TRBJ1-2,.,TGTGCCAGCAGCTTGGCGGGGGAGGGCTACACCTTC,CASSLAGEGYTF
TRBV18,TRBD1,TRBJ2-5,.,TGTGCCAGCTCACCACTAAACAGGGGGCAAGAGACCCAGTACTTC,CASSPLNRGQETQYF
TRBV7-6,.,TRBJ2-1,.,TGTGCCAGCAGCTCTGATACTAGATCCCACGGTCCTGAGCAGTTCTTC,CASSSDTRSHGPEQFF
TRBV2,.,TRBJ1-1,.,TGTGCCAGCAAAGTGGGGGGATACACTGAAGCTTTCTTT,CASKVGGYTEAFF
TRBV9,.,TRBJ2-5,.,TGTGCCAGCAGCGTAGCTTTGCGTGGAGAGACCCAGTACTTC,CASSVALRGETQYF
TRBV10-1,.,TRBJ2-1,.,TGCGCCAGCAGTAGTAGGACAGACAATGAGCAGTTCTTC,CASSSRTDNEQFF
TRBV6-5,TRBD2,TRBJ2-7,.,TGTGCCAGCAGTAATCCGCCGGGACTAATCTACGAGCAGTACTTC,CASSNPPGLIYEQYF
TRBV5-1,.,TRBJ2-1,.,TGCGCCAGCAGCTTGGGCGGAGGTCTCTACAATGAGCAGTTCTTC,CASSLGGGLYNEQFF
TRBV2,.,TRBJ2-3,.,TGTGCCAGCACCCTGCAGGGCCTCACAGATACGCAGTATTTT,CASTLQGLTDTQYF
TRBV2,.,TRBJ1-4,.,TGTGCCAGCAGTGAAGGGGGCGCAACTAATGAAAAACTGTTTTTT,CASSEGGATNEKLFF
TRBV5-1,TRBD1,TRBJ2-5,.,TGCGCCAGCAGCTTGGGAGTAGGGGGCTCTGAGGAGACCCAGTACTTC,CASSLGVGGSEETQYF
TRBV28,TRBD1,TRBJ1-5,.,TGTGCCGAGGGGGACAGGGGGTATCAGCCCCAGCATTTT,CAEGDRGYQPQHF
TRBV11-2,TRBD2,TRBJ2-1,.,TGTGCCAGCAGCTATTCCCCGGGGGGGCGGGAGCAGTTCTTC,CASSYSPGGREQFF
TRBV14,.,TRBJ2-4,.,TGTGCCAGCAGCCGAACAGGATTCAAAAACATTCAGTACTTC,CASSRTGFKNIQYF
TRBV19,TRBD1,TRBJ1-5,many,TGTGCCAGTAGTATAACAGGGGATCAGCCCCAGCATTTT,CASSITGDQPQHF
TRBV28,.,TRBJ2-7,.,TGTGCCAGCAGTTCCCCAGCAGGGTCCTCCTACGAGCAGTACTTC,CASSSPAGSSYEQYF
TRBV6-5,TRBD1,TRBJ1-1,.,TGTGCCAGCAGACAGGGGATTTACACTGAAGCTTTCTTT,CASRQGIYTEAFF
TRBV9,.,TRBJ2-1,few,TGTGCCAGCAGCGTAGGAATAGGAGCCTACAATGAGCAGTTCTTC,CASSVGIGAYNEQFF
TRBV4-2,.,TRBJ2-5,.,TGTGCCAGCAGCCAAGAGGTGCTCAGAGGGCAAGAGACCCAGTACTTC,CASSQEVLRGQETQYF
TRBV7-3,TRBD2,TRBJ2-1,once,TGTGCCAGCAGCCTGCGGGAGTGGACCTACAATGAGCAGTTCTTC,CASSLREWTYNEQFF
TRBV9,.,TRBJ1-4,once,TGTGCCAGCAGCGGGTCGGGCGGGAATGAAAAACTGTTTTTT,CASSGSGGNEKLFF
TRBV9,TRBD1,TRBJ2-6,few,TGTGCCAGCAGCCGGACAGGGTTGAGCTCTGGGGCCAACGTCCTGACTTTC,CASSRTGLSSGANVLTF
TRBV6-5,.,TRBJ2-7,once,TGTGCCAGCAGTCAGGGGAGCTCCTACGAGCAGTACTTC,CASSQGSSYEQYF
TRBV29-1,.,TRBJ1-1,.,TGCAGCGTTGGACAGTGGAACACTGAAGCTTTCTTT,CSVGQWNTEAFF
TRBV28,.,TRBJ2-7,.,TGTGCCAGCAGACCGACAGCTGCGAGCTCCTACGAGCAGTACTTC,CASRPTAASSYEQYF
TRBV2,TRBD2,TRBJ2-1,.,TGTGCCAACGGGGCCTTAGCGGGCTACAATGAGCAGTTCTTC,CANGALAGYNEQFF
TRBV5-1,TRBD2,TRBJ2-2,.,TGCGCCAGCATCGAGCGGGACCCAACCACCGGGGAGCTGTTTTTT,CASIERDPTTGELFF
TRBV24-1,.,TRBJ2-1,.,TGTGCCACCAGTGACCGGTCGAGGGAGTTTTACAATGAGCAGTTCTTC,CATSDRSREFYNEQFF
TRBV6-5,.,TRBJ1-1,.,TGTGCCAGCAGTTACTCTTGGCAGGGGAACACTGAAGCTTTCTTT,CASSYSWQGNTEAFF